The 10 T cell receptor beta chains below were found in one sample sequenced in a study of blood T cell repertoires in COVID-19. TCRdb's copy holds only in-frame clones and misses some; the assay was immunoSEQ multiplex PCR. This sample yields more than 150,000 clones, of which 90% are seen a single time; around 0.63% belongs to the top ten. Sequencing was done on a sample of peripheral blood. The source is a man aged 45 to 65 with acute or convalescent COVID-19.

V and J are TRBV6-5 and TRBJ1-4; D uncertain. CDR3 length equals 11 residues. Germline CDR1 reads MNHEY; CDR2 reads SVGAGI. V lost 8 bases and J lost 1, with 2 bases in between. The CDR3 is CASRTNEKLFF. CDR3 DNA sequence: TGTGCCAGCCGAACTAATGAAAAACTGTTTTTT.

The gene calls are TRBV10-3 and TRBJ2-1, with TRBD1 matching 7 bases. Germline CDR1 and CDR2: ENHRY and SYGVKD. CDR3 length equals 14 residues. V shed 11 bases and J 0 bases; nucleotides not matched to a gene: 7. Here the CDR3 reads CASSGTASYNEQFF. The DNA for the CDR3 is TGTGCCTCATCCGGGACAGCCTCCTACAATGAGCAGTTCTTC.

In its sample, this clone was seen once. This chain links TRBV27 with TRBJ1-6; 9 positions match TRBD1. Germline CDR1 and CDR2: MNHEY and SMNVEV (reference sequence). This CDR3 contains 15 residues. The V segment lost 7 bases and the J segment 7 bases; nucleotides outside the gene matches: 8. For the CDR3, the DNA is TGTGCCAGCACCCTAGGCACAGGGGGCAATTCACCCCTCCACTTT. Protein product: CASTLGTGGNSPLHF.

V gene TRBV2 combines with J gene TRBJ1-1; D unresolved. V lost 7 bases to trimming and J lost 4 bases, with 19 bases between them. The CDR3 extends over 15 amino acids. Germline V gene sequence: CDR1 SNHLY, CDR2 FYNNEI. CDR3 coding DNA: TGTGCCAGCAAGGGTACGGGGTTGGGGTTCACTGAAGCTTTCTTT. Its translation: CASKGTGLGFTEAFF.

The chain uses TRBV20-1 and TRBJ1-3; 7 nucleotides match TRBD1. The CDR3 covers 16 residues. The V segment lost 3 bases and the J segment 0 bases; nucleotides outside the gene matches: 8. CDR1 and CDR2 from the germline V gene are DFQATT and SNEGSKA (reference sequence). CDR3 residues: CSASPWDSSSGNTIYF. The CDR3 DNA sequence: TGCAGTGCTAGTCCCTGGGACAGCAGCTCTGGAAACACCATATATTTT.

V gene TRBV28 combines with J gene TRBJ2-1; no firm D call. The CDR3 is made up of 14 amino acids. Germline CDR1 and CDR2: MDHEN and SYDVKM. V lost 2 bases to trimming and J lost 3 bases, with 8 bases between them. This CDR3 reads CASSLVEVYNEQFF. The CDR3 DNA sequence: TGTGCCAGCAGTTTAGTTGAGGTCTACAATGAGCAGTTCTTC.

The chain joins TRBV5-4 to TRBJ1-4; D might be TRBD1 (5 bases). Germline CDR1 is SGHNT and CDR2 is YYREEE (reference sequence). The V end lost 6 bases, the J end lost 8 bases, and 17 bases lay between the germline ends. The CDR3 is made up of 14 amino acids. CDR3 amino acids: CASTAWGVGEKLFF. The CDR3 DNA reads as TGTGCCAGCACCGCTTGGGGGGTTGGGGAAAAACTGTTTTTT.

This chain joins TRBV4-3 and TRBJ1-1; 8 nucleotides line up with TRBD1. V shed 2 bases and J 7 bases; nucleotides not matched to a gene: 9. The CDR3 contains 15 residues. Looked up from germline, CDR1 is LGHNA and CDR2 is YSLEER. As DNA, the CDR3 is TGCGCCAGCAGCCAAAAGTGGACAGGGCATAGTGAAGCTTTCTTT. Translating it yields CASSQKWTGHSEAFF.

The chain employs TRBV6-1 and TRBJ1-4, with D perhaps TRBD1 (6 bases). The V end lost 2 bases, the J end lost 0 bases, and 16 bases lay between the germline ends. CDR1 is MNHNS, CDR2 SASEGT, per germline. CDR3 size: 18 residues. The CDR3, as DNA: TGTGCCAGCAGTGAAATGTTGATGGGGGCAACAACTAATGAAAAACTGTTTTTT. The encoded protein is CASSEMLMGATTNEKLFF.

The chain recombines TRBV7-3 with TRBJ2-7; possible D gene TRBD2, 7 bases. The V and J ends lost 5 bases and 3 bases respectively, with 20 bases between them. From germline, CDR1 is SGHTA and CDR2 FQGTGA. There are 16 residues in the CDR3. The CDR3 sequence is CASSPEGGEGIYEQYF. CDR3 sequence (DNA): TGTGCCAGCAGCCCCGAGGGGGGGGAGGGTATCTACGAGCAGTACTTC.